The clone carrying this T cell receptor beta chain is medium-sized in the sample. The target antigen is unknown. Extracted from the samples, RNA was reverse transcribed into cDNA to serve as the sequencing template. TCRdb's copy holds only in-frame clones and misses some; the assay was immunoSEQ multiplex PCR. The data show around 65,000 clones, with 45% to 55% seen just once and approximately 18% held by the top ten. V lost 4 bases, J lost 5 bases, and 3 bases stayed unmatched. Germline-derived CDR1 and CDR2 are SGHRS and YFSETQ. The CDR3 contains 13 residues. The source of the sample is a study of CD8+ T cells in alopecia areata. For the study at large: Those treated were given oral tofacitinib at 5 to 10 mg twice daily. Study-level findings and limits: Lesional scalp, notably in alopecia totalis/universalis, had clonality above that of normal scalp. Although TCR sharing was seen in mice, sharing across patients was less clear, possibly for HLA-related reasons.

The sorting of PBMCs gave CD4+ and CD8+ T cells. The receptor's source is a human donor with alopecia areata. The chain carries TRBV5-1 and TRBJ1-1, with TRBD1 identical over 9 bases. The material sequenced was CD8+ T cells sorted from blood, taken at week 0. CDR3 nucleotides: TGCGCCAGCAGCCAGACAGGGGGTACTGAAGCTTTCTTT. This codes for CASSQTGGTEAFF.